These T cell receptor beta chains were read from a single sample in a study of T cell repertoires in cytomegalovirus infection. A single record per CDR3 protein comes from TCRdb applying MiXCR to the reads. The sample contains some 390,000 distinct CDR3 sequences, over 15% of which appear only once. The source material was PBMCs. These receptors were collected from a human donor in good health (CMV status not recorded). Some clones in this sample may be carry-over from other donors' samples. Each CDR3 is given with its conserved first and last residue. Size tells how often a clone was seen (once, few, many) or the class of an expanded clone, and some rows leave it out.

TRBV11-2 | few | CASSFGDTYYEQYF
TRBV29-1 | . | CSGGQTEAAFF
TRBV10-2 | . | CASKGGSYEQYF
TRBV7-2 | many | CASSPGKGWEKLFF
TRBV28 | few | CASSLGDIPHEQYF
TRBV7-2 | many | CASSLLLAGETQYF
TRBV4-1 | few | CASSQDQGTEAFF
TRBV3-1 | . | CASSHGDRGGHTIYF
TRBV6-1 | many | CASSDRVKGDQPQHF
TRBV19 | . | CASRSYSQPQHF
TRBV5-4 | . | CASSLGSPGLGYYEQYF